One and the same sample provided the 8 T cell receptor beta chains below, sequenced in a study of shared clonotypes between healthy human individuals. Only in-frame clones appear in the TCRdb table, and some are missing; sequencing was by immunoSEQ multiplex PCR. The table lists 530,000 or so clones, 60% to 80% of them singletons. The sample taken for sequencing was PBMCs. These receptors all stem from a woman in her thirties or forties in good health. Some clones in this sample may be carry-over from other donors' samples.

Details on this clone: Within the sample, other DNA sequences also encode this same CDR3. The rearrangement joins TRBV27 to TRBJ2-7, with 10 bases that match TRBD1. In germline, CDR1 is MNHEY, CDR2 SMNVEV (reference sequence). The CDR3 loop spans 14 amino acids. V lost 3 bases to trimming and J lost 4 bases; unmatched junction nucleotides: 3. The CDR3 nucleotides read TGTGCCAGCAGTTTTCGGGACAGGGGATACGAGCAGTACTTC. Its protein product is CASSFRDRGYEQYF.

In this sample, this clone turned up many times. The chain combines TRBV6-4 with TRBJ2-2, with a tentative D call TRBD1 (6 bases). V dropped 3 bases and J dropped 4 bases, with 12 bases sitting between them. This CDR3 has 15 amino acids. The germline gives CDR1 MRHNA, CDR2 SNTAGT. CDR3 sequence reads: CASSEEQGATGELFF. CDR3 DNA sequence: TGTGCCAGCAGTGAAGAACAGGGAGCCACCGGGGAGCTGTTTTTT.

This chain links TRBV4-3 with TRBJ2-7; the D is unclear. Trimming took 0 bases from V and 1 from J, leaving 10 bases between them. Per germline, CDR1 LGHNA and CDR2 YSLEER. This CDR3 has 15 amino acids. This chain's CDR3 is CASSQDPSRSYEQYF. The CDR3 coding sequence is TGCGCCAGCAGCCAAGATCCGTCCAGGTCCTACGAGCAGTACTTC.

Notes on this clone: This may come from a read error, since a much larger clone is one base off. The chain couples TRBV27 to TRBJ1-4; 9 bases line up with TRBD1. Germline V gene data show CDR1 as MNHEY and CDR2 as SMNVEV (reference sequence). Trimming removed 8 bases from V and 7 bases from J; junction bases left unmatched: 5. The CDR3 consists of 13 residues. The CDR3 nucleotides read TGTGCCAGCGAGACAGGGGGAATTGAAAAACTGTTTTTT. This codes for CASETGGIEKLFF.

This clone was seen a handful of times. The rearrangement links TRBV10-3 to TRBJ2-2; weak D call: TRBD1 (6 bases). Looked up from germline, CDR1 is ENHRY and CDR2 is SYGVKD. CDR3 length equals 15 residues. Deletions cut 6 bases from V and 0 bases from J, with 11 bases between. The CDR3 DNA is TGTGCCATCAGACAGGGAATAACGAACACCGGGGAGCTGTTTTTT. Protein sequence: CAIRQGITNTGELFF.

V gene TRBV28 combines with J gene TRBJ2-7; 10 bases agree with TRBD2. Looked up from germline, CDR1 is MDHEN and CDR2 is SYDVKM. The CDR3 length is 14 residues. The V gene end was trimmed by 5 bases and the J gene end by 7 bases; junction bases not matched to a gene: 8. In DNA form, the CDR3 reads TGTGCCAGCAGTCCCCCGGGACTAGCGCTTGAGCAGTACTTC. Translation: CASSPPGLALEQYF.

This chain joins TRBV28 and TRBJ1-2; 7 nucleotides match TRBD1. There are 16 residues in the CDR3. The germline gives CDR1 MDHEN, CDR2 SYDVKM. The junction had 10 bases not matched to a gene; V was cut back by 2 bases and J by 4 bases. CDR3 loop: CASSLPPRQGPYGYTF. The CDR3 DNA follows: TGTGCCAGCAGTTTACCGCCCCGACAGGGACCCTATGGCTACACCTTC.

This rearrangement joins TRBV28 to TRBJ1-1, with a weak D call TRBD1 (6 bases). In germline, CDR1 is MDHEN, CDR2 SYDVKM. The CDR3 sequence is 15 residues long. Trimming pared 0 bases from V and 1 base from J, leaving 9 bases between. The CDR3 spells CASSLWAGANTEAFF. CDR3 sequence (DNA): TGTGCCAGCAGTTTATGGGCAGGGGCGAACACTGAAGCTTTCTTT.